The sample holds a few counts of the clone carrying this T cell receptor beta chain. Its antigen is unknown. The length of the CDR3 is 15 residues. Germline CDR1 LGHDT, CDR2 YNNKEL (reference sequence). V was trimmed by 4 bases and J by 0 bases, leaving 7 bases between them. This sample was taken from a study of CD4 T cells in relation to SARS-CoV-2 and coronaviruses. Study outcomes and limitations: In around 67% of donors, memory CD4+ clonotypes crossrecognized SARS-CoV-2 and at least one common cold coronavirus spike.

Before the COVID-19 pandemic, during about 2010-2018, CD4+ T cells were taken from unexposed donors. CD4+ T cells were isolated from the cells after less than 13 days of culture. Cells permitting, SARS-CoV-2 S/N and four cold-coronavirus spikes were tested on unexposed-donor CD4+ T cells. Measured with immunoSEQ multiplex PCR; TCRdb has only the in-frame clones, and not every one. The sample records more than 25,000 clones, roughly 72% being singletons. Specimen: CD4+ T cells from PBMCs, cultured in vitro. This TCR came from a human donor in good health. The chain uses TRBV3-1 (or the pseudogene TRBV3-2) and TRBJ2-6; D gene unclear. CDR3 DNA sequence: TGTGCCAGCAGCCCCCGTTTCTCTGGGGCCAACGTCCTGACTTTC. Protein: CASSPRFSGANVLTF.